The 25 T cell receptor beta chains given below trace back to one sample, sequenced in a study of blood T cell repertoires in COVID-19. The repertoire was sequenced with immunoSEQ multiplex PCR; TCRdb's copy has only in-frame clones and lacks some. The sample consists of under 250,000 clones, about four fifths of them appearing once. Specimen: PBMCs or T cells enriched from blood (not recorded which). These TCRs come from a woman aged 55-69 years who had recovered from COVID-19.

In this sample, this clone turned up once. The gene calls are TRBV18 and TRBJ2-1, with 7 bases identical to TRBD2. The V gene end was trimmed by 0 bases and the J gene end by 3 bases; junction bases not matched to a gene: 5. The germline CDR1 and CDR2 sequences are KGHSH and LQKENI. The CDR3 extends over 16 amino acids. CDR3 region: CASSPPSGRGYNEQFF. CDR3 nucleotides: TGTGCCAGCTCACCACCGTCAGGGAGGGGCTACAATGAGCAGTTCTTC.

This clone was detected only once. The chain links TRBV10-1 to TRBJ2-7; tentative D call: TRBD1 (6 bases). This CDR3 has 13 amino acids. Germline CDR1 reads WNHNN; CDR2 reads SYGVQD (reference sequence). The V end was cut by 8 bases, the J end by 0 bases, with 11 bases between. In DNA, the CDR3 is TGCGCCAGCTCGAGGGACAACTCCTACGAGCAGTACTTC. Protein product: CASSRDNSYEQYF.

This chain joins TRBV27 and TRBJ1-2, with D possibly matching TRBD1 (6 bases). CDR3 length: 16 residues. Germline V gives CDR1 MNHEY, CDR2 SMNVEV (reference sequence). Trimming shortened V by 4 bases and J by 3 bases, and 18 bases separated the two germline ends. The CDR3, as DNA: TGTGCCAGCAGTTCCACGGACTCGGGGGGCTACTATGGCTACACCTTC. It yields the protein CASSSTDSGGYYGYTF.

This sequence joins TRBV7-9 and TRBJ2-7, with D uncertain. Trimming stripped 3 bases from V and 5 bases from J, with 5 bases between. The CDR3 consists of 11 residues. Germline values: CDR1 SEHNR, CDR2 FQNEAQ (reference sequence). The CDR3 DNA is TGTGCCAGCAGCTTTCAGAACGAGCAGTACTTC. Encoded protein: CASSFQNEQYF. The full variable domain, in which reference TRBV7-9 and TRBJ2-7 provide the parts outside the CDR3, is DTGVSQNPRHKITKRGQNVTFRCDPISEHNRLYWYRQTLGQGPEFLTYFQNEAQLEKSRLLSDRFSAERPKGSFSTLEIQRTEQGDSAMYLCASSFQNEQYFGPGTRLTVT.

This chain joins TRBV3-1 (or the pseudogene TRBV3-2) and TRBJ1-2; 8 bases fit TRBD1. V shed 3 bases and J 6 bases; nucleotides not matched to a gene: 3. The CDR3 spans 13 residues. Germline CDR1 reads LGHDT; CDR2 reads YNNKEL (reference sequence). The CDR3 DNA reads as TGTGCCAGCAGCCAGGACAGGGTTGATGGCTACACCTTC. Translation: CASSQDRVDGYTF.

The genes are TRBV5-4 and TRBJ1-2; tentatively, D is TRBD1 (6 bases). The CDR3 is 15 residues long. The ends were cut back, 2 bases at V and 7 bases at J, with 18 bases in the middle. Germline CDR1 is SGHNT and CDR2 is YYREEE (reference sequence). CDR3 sequence reads: CASSFGGLEMVGYTF. CDR3 DNA sequence: TGTGCCAGCAGCTTTGGGGGCCTGGAGATGGTTGGCTACACCTTC. Combining the CDR3 with reference TRBV5-4 and TRBJ1-2 gives the whole variable domain ETGVTQSPTHLIKTRGQQVTLRCSSQSGHNTVSWYQQALGQGPQFIFQYYREEENGRGNFPPRFSGLQFPNYSSELNVNALELDDSALYLCASSFGGLEMVGYTFGSGTRLTVV.

In this sample, this clone turned up once. This chain joins TRBV12-3 or TRBV12-4 and TRBJ1-1, with 7 bases aligning to TRBD1. The V and J ends lost 8 bases and 13 bases, in that order; junction bases with no gene match: 13. The CDR3 runs to 12 residues. The CDR3 protein is CASGVFLSGGFF. CDR3 nucleotide sequence: TGTGCCAGCGGAGTATTTTTGTCAGGGGGTTTCTTT.

The chain has TRBV10-3 and TRBJ2-3; 13 bases agree with TRBD2. The CDR3 covers 19 residues. Germline CDR1 and CDR2: ENHRY and SYGVKD. Trimming removed 5 bases from V and 0 bases from J; junction bases left unmatched: 11. The CDR3 DNA follows: TGTGCCATCAGTAGAAGACTAGCGGGGGGTCGCGCTAGCACAGATACGCAGTATTTT. Amino acids: CAISRRLAGGRASTDTQYF.

This clone has just one count. The chain employs TRBV25-1 and TRBJ1-1; 7 bases align to TRBD1. From germline, CDR1 is MGHDK and CDR2 SYGVNS. V was clipped by 6 bases and J by 2 bases; unmatched bases: 3. The CDR3 is 13 residues long. The CDR3 DNA is TGTGCCAGCAGCGACAGGGCTAACACTGAAGCTTTCTTT. Protein: CASSDRANTEAFF.

This clone is a singleton in its sample. This chain connects TRBV6-2 or TRBV6-3 to TRBJ1-1; D unresolved. The CDR3 loop spans 13 amino acids. Trimming removed 4 bases from V and 4 bases from J, with 10 bases in between. Germline CDR1 reads MNHEY; CDR2 reads SVGEGT. CDR3 bases: TGTGCCAGCAGTTCGTTAGCGAGCACTGAAGCTTTCTTT. As protein: CASSSLASTEAFF.

The chain links TRBV18 to TRBJ1-1; no clear D gene. The germline V and J ends were trimmed by 3 bases and 1 base, with 9 bases remaining between them. The CDR3 spans 14 residues. Germline CDR1 and CDR2: KGHSH and LQKENI. The CDR3 DNA reads as TGTGCCAGCTCACCCGCAGCGTCGAACACTGAAGCTTTCTTT. It is translated as CASSPAASNTEAFF.

V usage is TRBV7-2 and J usage is TRBJ2-5; maybe TRBD1 (6 bases). The V end lost 7 bases, the J end lost 4 bases, and 22 bases lay between the germline ends. CDR3 size: 16 residues. CDR1 and CDR2 (germline): SGHTA, FQGNSA. CDR3 nucleotide sequence: TGTGCCAGCACCCAAGCTGGACACCCCAGGGGAGAGACCCAGTACTTC. This sequence encodes CASTQAGHPRGETQYF.

J is TRBJ2-3 and V is TRBV4-2; 8 bases match TRBD2. Germline trimming cut 0 bases from V and 2 bases from J; bases unmatched to any gene: 7. CDR3 length equals 17 residues. Per germline, CDR1 LGHNA and CDR2 YNFKEQ. CDR3 nucleotide sequence: TGTGCCAGCAGCCAAGATAGCCAAGCGGGGGCCACAGATACGCAGTATTTT. Translating gives CASSQDSQAGATDTQYF.

The chain is built from TRBV7-2 and TRBJ1-1; 8 bases map to TRBD1. The germline V gene encodes CDR1 SGHTA and CDR2 FQGNSA. Trimming at V came to 3 bases and at J to 5 bases, leaving 5 bases not matched to a gene. The CDR3 consists of 14 residues. The CDR3 DNA reads TGTGCCAGCAGCTTCAGGGGGCGAGAAACTGAAGCTTTCTTT. It is translated as CASSFRGRETEAFF.

The genes are TRBV7-9 and TRBJ2-5, with 7 bases identical to TRBD2. With 5 bases clipped from V and 0 bases from J, the junction kept 6 bases outside the gene matches. The germline V gene encodes CDR1 SEHNR and CDR2 FQNEAQ (reference sequence). The CDR3 runs 15 residues. CDR3 protein: CASSKNLADQETQYF. Here the CDR3 DNA reads TGTGCCAGCAGCAAGAACCTAGCGGACCAAGAGACCCAGTACTTC. The full variable domain, rest sourced from reference TRBV7-9 and TRBJ2-5, is DTGVSQNPRHKITKRGQNVTFRCDPISEHNRLYWYRQTLGQGPEFLTYFQNEAQLEKSRLLSDRFSAERPKGSFSTLEIQRTEQGDSAMYLCASSKNLADQETQYFGPGTRLLVL.

The chain links TRBV12-3 or TRBV12-4 to TRBJ2-3, with D unresolved. Trimming removed 6 bases from V and 5 bases from J, with 6 bases in between. The CDR3 runs 11 residues. The CDR3 DNA follows: TGTGCCAGCAGACTACGAGATACGCAGTATTTT. This sequence encodes CASRLRDTQYF.

This clone was detected only once. One base away lies a much larger clone, so this may be a sequencing read error. Other DNA sequences within the sample encode an identical CDR3. This rearrangement joins TRBV7-9 to TRBJ2-3; 11 bases are a match to TRBD2. Germline loops: CDR1 SEHNR, CDR2 FQNEAQ (reference sequence). This CDR3 has 16 residues. V lost 1 base, J lost 3 bases, and 3 bases stayed unmatched. In DNA form, the CDR3 reads TGTGCCAGCAGCTTAGATGCTAGCGGGAGGACAGATACGCAGTATTTT. Its translation is CASSLDASGRTDTQYF.

At least ten counts were recorded for this clone. The chain employs TRBV29-1 and TRBJ2-7; no clear D. The V end was cut by 4 bases, the J end by 4 bases, with 8 bases between. The CDR3 is 11 amino acids. The V gene's germline CDR1 is SQVTM and CDR2 ANQGSEA. The CDR3 loop is CSVGNGYEQYF. CDR3 nucleotides: TGCAGCGTTGGTAACGGGTACGAGCAGTACTTC.

J is TRBJ2-1 and V is TRBV7-9; a weak D match, TRBD1 (6 bases). Per germline, CDR1 SEHNR and CDR2 FQNEAQ (reference sequence). With 0 bases removed from V and 0 bases from J, the gap between germline ends came to 9 bases. The CDR3 is 16 amino acids. The CDR3 nucleotides read TGTGCCAGCAGCTTAGCTTGGGGGCCCTCCTACAATGAGCAGTTCTTC. Protein: CASSLAWGPSYNEQFF.

This chain uses TRBV4-1 with TRBJ2-2; maybe TRBD2 (6 bases). The CDR3 contains 15 residues. Germline V gene sequence: CDR1 MGHRA, CDR2 YSYEKL. V shed 4 bases and J shed 7 bases, with 16 bases lying between them. The CDR3, as DNA: TGCGCCAGCAGCCCCAACGGAGGGCAAGGCGGGGAGCTGTTTTTT. As protein: CASSPNGGQGGELFF.

V and J are TRBV29-1 and TRBJ2-7; TRBD1 agrees at 7 bases. The CDR3 spans 13 residues. Germline V gene data show CDR1 as SQVTM and CDR2 as ANQGSEA. V gave up 5 bases and J gave up 0 bases; unmatched junction bases: 4. CDR3 nucleotides: TGCAGCGTTTCCCGGGACAGCTCCTACGAGCAGTACTTC. Protein sequence: CSVSRDSSYEQYF.

The rearrangement uses TRBV19 and TRBJ1-5; D may be TRBD1 (5 bases). The length of the CDR3 is 14 residues. CDR1 LNHDA and CDR2 SQIVND come from the germline V gene (reference sequence). V lost 3 bases and J lost 3, with 9 bases in between. CDR3 DNA sequence: TGTGCCAGTAGTATTGACAGTTACAATCAGCCCCAGCATTTT. As protein: CASSIDSYNQPQHF.

The genes are TRBV6-5 and TRBJ1-3, with a possible D match to TRBD1 (6 bases). Per germline, CDR1 MNHEY and CDR2 SVGAGI. The CDR3 covers 14 residues. V lost 6 bases and J lost 0, with 9 bases in between. For the CDR3, the DNA is TGTGCCAGCAGGGTAGGGGGCTCTGGAAACACCATATATTTT. This codes for CASRVGGSGNTIYF.

The rearrangement links TRBV4-3 to TRBJ2-1; D is possibly TRBD2 (5 bases). Germline V gives CDR1 LGHNA, CDR2 YSLEER. Trimming removed 0 bases from V and 6 bases from J, with 9 bases in between. The CDR3 spans 14 residues. This CDR3 is CASSQESGSNEQFF. In DNA, the CDR3 is TGCGCCAGCAGCCAAGAGTCGGGGTCCAATGAGCAGTTCTTC.

The V call is TRBV18, the J call TRBJ1-2; D perhaps matches TRBD1 (5 bases). Trimming took 6 bases from V and 1 from J, leaving 9 bases between them. Germline loops: CDR1 KGHSH, CDR2 LQKENI. The CDR3 runs 13 residues. The CDR3 reads CASSSTDNYGYTF. Here the CDR3 DNA reads TGTGCCAGCTCGTCGACAGATAACTATGGCTACACCTTC.